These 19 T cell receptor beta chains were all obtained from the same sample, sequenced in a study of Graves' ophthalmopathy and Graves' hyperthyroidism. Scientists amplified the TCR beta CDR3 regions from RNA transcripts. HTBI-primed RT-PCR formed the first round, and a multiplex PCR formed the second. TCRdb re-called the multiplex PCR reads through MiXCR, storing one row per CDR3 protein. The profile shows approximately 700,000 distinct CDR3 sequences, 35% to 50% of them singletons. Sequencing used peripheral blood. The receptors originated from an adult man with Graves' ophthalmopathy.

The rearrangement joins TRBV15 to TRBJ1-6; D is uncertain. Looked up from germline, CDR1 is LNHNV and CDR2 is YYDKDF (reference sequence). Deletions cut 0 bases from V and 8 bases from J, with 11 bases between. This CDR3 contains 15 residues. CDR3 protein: CATSRDRMGYSPLHF. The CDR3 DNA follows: TGTGCCACCAGCAGAGATCGGATGGGCTATTCACCCCTCCACTTT.

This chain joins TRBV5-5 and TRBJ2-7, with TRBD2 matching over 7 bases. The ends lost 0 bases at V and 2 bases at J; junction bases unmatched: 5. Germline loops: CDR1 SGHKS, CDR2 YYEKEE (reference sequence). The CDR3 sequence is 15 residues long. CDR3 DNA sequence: TGTGCCAGCAGCTTGGTCGGGGGGTCCACCTACGAGCAGTACTTC. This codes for CASSLVGGSTYEQYF.

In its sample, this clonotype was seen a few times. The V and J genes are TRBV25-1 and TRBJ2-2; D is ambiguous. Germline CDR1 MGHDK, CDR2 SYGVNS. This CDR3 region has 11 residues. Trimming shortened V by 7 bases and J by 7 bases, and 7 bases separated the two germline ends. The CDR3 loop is CASKGNGELFF. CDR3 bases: TGTGCCAGCAAGGGTAACGGGGAGCTGTTTTTT. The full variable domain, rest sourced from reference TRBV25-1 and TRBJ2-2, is EADIYQTPRYLVIGTGKKITLECSQTMGHDKMYWYQQDPGMELHLIHYSYGVNSTEKGDLSSESTVSRIRTEHFPLTLESARPSHTSQYLCASKGNGELFFGEGSRLTVL.

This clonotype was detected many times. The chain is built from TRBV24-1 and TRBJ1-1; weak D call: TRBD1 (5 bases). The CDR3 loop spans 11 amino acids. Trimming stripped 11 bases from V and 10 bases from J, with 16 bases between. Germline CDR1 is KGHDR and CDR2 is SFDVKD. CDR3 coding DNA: TGTGCCAGCCCCCCAGGGATTGGAGCTTTCTTT. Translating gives CASPPGIGAFF.

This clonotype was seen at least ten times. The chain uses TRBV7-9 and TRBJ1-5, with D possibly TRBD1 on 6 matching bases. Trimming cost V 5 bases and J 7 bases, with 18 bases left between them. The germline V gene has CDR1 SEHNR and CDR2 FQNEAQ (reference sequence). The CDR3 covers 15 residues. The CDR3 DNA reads TGTGCCAGCAGCCACAGTACAGGGCGGGTCCAGCCCCAGCATTTT. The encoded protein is CASSHSTGRVQPQHF.

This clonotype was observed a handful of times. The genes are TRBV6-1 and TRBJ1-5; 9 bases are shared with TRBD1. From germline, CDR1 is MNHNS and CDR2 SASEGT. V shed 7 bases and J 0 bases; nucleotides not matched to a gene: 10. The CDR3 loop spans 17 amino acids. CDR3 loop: CASIIAQGALSNQPQHF. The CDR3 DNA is TGTGCCAGCATCATTGCACAGGGGGCTCTTAGCAATCAGCCCCAGCATTTT.

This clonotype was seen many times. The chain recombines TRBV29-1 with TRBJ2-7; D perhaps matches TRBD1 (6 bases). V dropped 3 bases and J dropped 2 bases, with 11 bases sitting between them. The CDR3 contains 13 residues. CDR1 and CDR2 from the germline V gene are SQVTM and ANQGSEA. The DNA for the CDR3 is TGCAGCGTTGAGCTTCAGGGGACCTACGAGCAGTACTTC. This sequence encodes CSVELQGTYEQYF.

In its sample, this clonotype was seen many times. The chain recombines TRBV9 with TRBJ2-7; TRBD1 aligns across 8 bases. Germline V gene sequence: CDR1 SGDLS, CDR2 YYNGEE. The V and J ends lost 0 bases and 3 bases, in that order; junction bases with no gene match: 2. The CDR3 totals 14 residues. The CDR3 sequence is CASSVGDRGYEQYF. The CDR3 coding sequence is TGTGCCAGCAGCGTAGGTGACAGGGGCTACGAGCAGTACTTC.

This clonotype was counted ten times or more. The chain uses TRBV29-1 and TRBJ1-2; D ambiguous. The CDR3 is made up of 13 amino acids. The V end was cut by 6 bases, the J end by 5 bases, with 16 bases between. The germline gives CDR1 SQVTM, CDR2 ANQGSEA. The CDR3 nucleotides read TGCAGCGTCGAGGAGCCCACTCCTTATGGCTACACCTTC. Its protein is CSVEEPTPYGYTF.

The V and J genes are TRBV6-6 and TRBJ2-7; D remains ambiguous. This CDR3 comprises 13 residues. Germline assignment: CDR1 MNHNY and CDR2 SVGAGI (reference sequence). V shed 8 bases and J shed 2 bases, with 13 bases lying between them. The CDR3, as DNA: TGTGCCAGCGTAAACGCCTGGGCCTACGAGCAGTACTTC. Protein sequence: CASVNAWAYEQYF.

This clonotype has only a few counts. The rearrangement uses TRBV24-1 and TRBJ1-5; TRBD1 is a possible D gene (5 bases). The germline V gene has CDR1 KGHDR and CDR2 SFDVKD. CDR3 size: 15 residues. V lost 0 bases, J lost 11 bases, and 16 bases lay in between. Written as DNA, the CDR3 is TGTGCCACCAGTGATTTGAGGCAGGGTAGAGAGACCCAGCATTTT. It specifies CATSDLRQGRETQHF.

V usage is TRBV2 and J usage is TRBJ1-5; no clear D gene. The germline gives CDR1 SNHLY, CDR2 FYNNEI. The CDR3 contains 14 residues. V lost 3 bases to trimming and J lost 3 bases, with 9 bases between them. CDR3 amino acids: CASSDDSYNQPQHF. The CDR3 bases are TGTGCCAGCAGTGATGATAGTTACAATCAGCCCCAGCATTTT.

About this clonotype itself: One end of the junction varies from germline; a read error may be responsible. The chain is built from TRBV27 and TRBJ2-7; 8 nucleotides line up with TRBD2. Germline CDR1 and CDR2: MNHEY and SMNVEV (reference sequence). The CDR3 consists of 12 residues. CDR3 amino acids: CASSFPGGELYF. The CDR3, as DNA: TGTGCCAGCAGCTTCCCCGGGGGGGAGCTGTACTTC.

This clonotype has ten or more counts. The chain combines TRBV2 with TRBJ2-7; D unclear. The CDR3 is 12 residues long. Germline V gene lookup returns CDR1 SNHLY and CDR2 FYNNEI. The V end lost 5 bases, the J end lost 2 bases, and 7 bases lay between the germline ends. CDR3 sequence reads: CASSPAPYEQYF. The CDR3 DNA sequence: TGTGCCAGCAGTCCTGCACCCTACGAGCAGTACTTC.

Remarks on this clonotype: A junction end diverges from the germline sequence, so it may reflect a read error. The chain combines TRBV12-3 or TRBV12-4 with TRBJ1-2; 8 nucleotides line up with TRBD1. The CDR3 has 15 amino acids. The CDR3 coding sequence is TGTGCCAGCAGCTTAGACAGGGGTAGGAACTATGGCTACACCTTC. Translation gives CASSLDRGRNYGYTF.

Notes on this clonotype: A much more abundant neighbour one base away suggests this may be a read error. In nucleotides, the CDR3 is TGTGCCAGCAGTTCGACACGGTCCTGGGACTACACCTTC. It translates to CASSSTRSWDYTF. The chain has TRBV12-3 or TRBV12-4 and TRBJ1-2, with D unresolved. Trimming left V 4 bases short and J 10 bases short, with 16 bases between. The CDR3 spans 13 residues.

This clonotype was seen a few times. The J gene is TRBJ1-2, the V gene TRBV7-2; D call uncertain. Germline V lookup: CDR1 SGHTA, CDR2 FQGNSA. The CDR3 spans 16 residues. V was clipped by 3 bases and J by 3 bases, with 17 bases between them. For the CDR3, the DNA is TGTGCCAGCAGCTTGGGTCTTCGAGATGCGGACTATGGCTACACCTTC. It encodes CASSLGLRDADYGYTF.

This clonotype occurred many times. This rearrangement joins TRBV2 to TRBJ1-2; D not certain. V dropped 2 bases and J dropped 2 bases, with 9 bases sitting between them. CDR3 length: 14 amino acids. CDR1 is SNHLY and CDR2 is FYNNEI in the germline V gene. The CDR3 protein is CASSETGKNYGYTF. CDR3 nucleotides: TGTGCCAGCAGTGAAACGGGCAAGAACTATGGCTACACCTTC.

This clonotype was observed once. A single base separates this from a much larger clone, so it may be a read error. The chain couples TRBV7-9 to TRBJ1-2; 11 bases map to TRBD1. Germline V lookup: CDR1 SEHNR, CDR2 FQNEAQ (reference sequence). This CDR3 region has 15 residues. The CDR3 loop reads CASSDRDRGLGGYAF. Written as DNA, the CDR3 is TGTGCCAGCAGTGACCGGGACAGGGGGTTGGGGGGCTACGCCTTC. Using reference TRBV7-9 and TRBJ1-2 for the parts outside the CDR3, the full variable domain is DTGVSQNPRHKITKRGQNVTFRCDPISEHNRLYWYRQTLGQGPEFLTYFQNEAQLEKSRLLSDRFSAERPKGSFSTLEIQRTEQGDSAMYLCASSDRDRGLGGYAFGSGTRLTVV.